This T cell receptor beta chain came from a study of blood T cells in healthy people across ages. PCR was performed a second time for 7 to 11 cycles using a sample-barcoded 5' primer and a J-beta primer mix. Each cDNA molecule received a tag from a template-switch adaptor that had 12 random nucleotides. TCRdb itself ran the 5' RACE reads through MiXCR, one entry per CDR3 protein. The profile shows hundreds of thousands of distinct CDR3 sequences, 25% to 30% of them singletons. This clonotype was picked up many times. The antigen is unknown. Donors ranged from roughly 6 to 100 years old and were healthy Caucasians in Russia. Findings and limits, study-wide: Higher naive T cell percentage went strongly together with higher TCR beta diversity.

This CDR3 spans 15 amino acids. The ends were cut back, 5 bases at V and 4 bases at J, with 12 bases in the middle. The V gene's germline CDR1 is SGHTA and CDR2 FQGNSA. The sequenced sample was blood. This rearrangement joins TRBV7-2 to TRBJ2-6; D is ambiguous. The sequence came from a woman of 80 years or more in good health. The DNA of the CDR3 is TGTGCCAGCAGCCCAACGCGTAGGGGGGCCAACGTCCTGACTTTC. It yields the protein CASSPTRRGANVLTF.